Each of the 19 T cell receptor beta chains below was sequenced from the same sample in a study of radiotherapy plus CTLA-4 blockade in lung cancer. The table came from immunoSEQ multiplex PCR; TCRdb's copy has only in-frame clones and leaves some out. The sample includes around 59,000 clones, roughly 76% of them seen just once. Here the sequenced sample was peripheral blood, taken from a patient treated with radiotherapy plus ipilimumab. These receptors originate from a human donor with non-small cell lung cancer whose response to radiotherapy plus ipilimumab could not be evaluated.

The rearrangement links TRBV5-1 to TRBJ2-1, with 13 bases fitting TRBD2. Germline V gene data show CDR1 as SGHRS and CDR2 as YFSETQ. V was pared by 2 bases and J by 16 bases, with 12 bases of the junction left unmatched. This CDR3 contains 15 residues. The CDR3 coding sequence is TGCGCCAGCAGCTTCGATCCGGGACTAGCGGGGACTTCTTTCTTC. Its translation: CASSFDPGLAGTSFF.

This sequence joins TRBV28 and TRBJ1-6; D gene ambiguous. V shed 7 bases and J shed 0 bases, with 4 bases lying between them. This CDR3 has 13 residues. Germline CDR1 reads MDHEN; CDR2 reads SYDVKM. The DNA for the CDR3 is TGTGCCAGCACCAGCTCCTATAATTCACCCCTCCACTTT. It is translated as CASTSSYNSPLHF.

The rearrangement joins TRBV9 to TRBJ2-1; weak D call: TRBD2 (5 bases). Germline V lookup: CDR1 SGDLS, CDR2 YYNGEE. The CDR3 has 17 residues. Trimming left V 0 bases short and J 1 base short, with 14 bases between. The CDR3 here is CASSVDVLGESYNEQFF. CDR3 DNA: TGTGCCAGCAGCGTAGATGTTTTGGGAGAGTCCTACAATGAGCAGTTCTTC. Full variable domain (rest looked up from reference TRBV9 and TRBJ2-1): DSGVTQTPKHLITATGQRVTLRCSPRSGDLSVYWYQQSLDQGLQFLIQYYNGEERAKGNILERFSAQQFPDLHSELNLSSLELGDSALYFCASSVDVLGESYNEQFFGPGTRLTVL.

This clone has just a few counts. This chain joins TRBV5-4 and TRBJ2-4; 9 bases agree with TRBD1. The CDR3 contains 13 residues. The germline V gene encodes CDR1 SGHNT and CDR2 YYREEE (reference sequence). The V gene end was trimmed by 4 bases and the J gene end by 6 bases; junction bases not matched to a gene: 2. This CDR3 reads CASSRDRVNIQYF. CDR3 coding DNA: TGTGCCAGCAGCCGGGACAGGGTAAACATTCAGTACTTC.

In this sample, this clone turned up a few times. The genes are TRBV5-1 and TRBJ2-5; D remains unclear. The CDR3 is 14 amino acids. Germline assignment: CDR1 SGHRS and CDR2 YFSETQ. Trimming pared 2 bases from V and 1 base from J, leaving 9 bases between. The CDR3 here is CASSFLVTQETQYF. The CDR3 DNA sequence: TGCGCCAGCAGCTTCTTAGTCACCCAAGAGACCCAGTACTTC.

This chain uses TRBV5-4 with TRBJ2-5, with TRBD2 identical over 10 bases. V lost 4 bases, J lost 2 bases, and 5 bases stayed unmatched. Germline V gene lookup returns CDR1 SGHNT and CDR2 YYREEE (reference sequence). CDR3 length: 15 amino acids. CDR3 residues: CASSDRLAGQETQYF. The CDR3 DNA sequence: TGTGCCAGCAGCGACCGACTAGCGGGTCAAGAGACCCAGTACTTC.

This clone showed up just a few times. Other DNA sequences in this sample translate to the same CDR3. The rearrangement links TRBV30 to TRBJ2-7; 10 nucleotides line up with TRBD2. V lost 2 bases to trimming and J lost 3 bases; unmatched junction nucleotides: 4. CDR3 length equals 14 residues. CDR1 GTSNPN and CDR2 SVGIG come from the germline V gene (reference sequence). The CDR3 loop is CAWSPTSGVYEQYF. The CDR3 DNA reads as TGTGCCTGGAGTCCTACTAGCGGGGTCTACGAGCAGTACTTC.

The J gene is TRBJ1-2, the V gene TRBV5-4; 7 bases match TRBD1. From germline, CDR1 is SGHNT and CDR2 YYREEE (reference sequence). With 4 bases clipped from V and 6 bases from J, the junction kept 15 bases outside the gene matches. The CDR3 consists of 16 residues. In nucleotides, the CDR3 is TGTGCCAGCAGCCCGAGGGCCCTGACAGGGTTTGATGGCTACACCTTC. Its translation is CASSPRALTGFDGYTF. The full variable domain, with the rest looked up from reference TRBV5-4 and TRBJ1-2, is ETGVTQSPTHLIKTRGQQVTLRCSSQSGHNTVSWYQQALGQGPQFIFQYYREEENGRGNFPPRFSGLQFPNYSSELNVNALELDDSALYLCASSPRALTGFDGYTFGSGTRLTVV.

The sample holds a few counts of this clone. The chain recombines TRBV5-1 with TRBJ1-1; no reliable D call. Trimming took off 2 bases at V and 0 bases at J, with 5 bases between the two ends. CDR3 size: 13 residues. Germline CDR1 and CDR2: SGHRS and YFSETQ. The CDR3 sequence: CASSLQLNTEAFF. The CDR3 bases are TGCGCCAGCAGCTTACAGCTGAACACTGAAGCTTTCTTT. Supplemented by reference TRBV5-1 and TRBJ1-1, the full variable domain reads KAGVTQTPRYLIKTRGQQVTLSCSPISGHRSVSWYQQTPGQGLQFLFEYFSETQRNKGNFPGRFSGRQFSNSRSEMNVSTLELGDSALYLCASSLQLNTEAFFGQGTRLTVV.

As DNA, the CDR3 is TGTGCCTGGAGTGCCCTCGCCGGGGGTTACACTGAAGCTTTCTTT. As protein: CAWSALAGGYTEAFF. This chain uses TRBV30 with TRBJ1-1; possible D gene TRBD1, 5 bases. Germline lookup yields CDR1 GTSNPN and CDR2 SVGIG (reference sequence). Trimming removed 1 base from V and 3 bases from J, with 15 bases in between. The length of the CDR3 is 15 residues.

J is TRBJ2-2 and V is TRBV30; 10 positions agree with TRBD1. Losses at the gene ends were 4 bases for V and 4 bases for J; bases not matched to a gene: 3. Germline CDR1 reads GTSNPN; CDR2 reads SVGIG (reference sequence). This CDR3 contains 14 residues. The CDR3 DNA follows: TGTGCCTGGACCCGGACAGGGGGCACCGGGGAGCTGTTTTTT. As protein: CAWTRTGGTGELFF.

V usage is TRBV28 and J usage is TRBJ2-5; D is undetermined. The ends were cut back, 6 bases at V and 4 bases at J, with 21 bases in the middle. Germline CDR1 MDHEN, CDR2 SYDVKM. The length of the CDR3 is 16 residues. This CDR3 is CASRNLSLKLGETQYF. CDR3 sequence (DNA): TGTGCCAGCAGGAACCTTAGCTTAAAACTCGGAGAGACCCAGTACTTC.

This sequence joins TRBV28 and TRBJ1-2, with D possibly TRBD1 on 6 matching bases. Trimming left V 5 bases short and J 0 bases short, with 10 bases between. Germline lookup yields CDR1 MDHEN and CDR2 SYDVKM. The CDR3 has 14 amino acids. CDR3 loop: CASSRDTTNYGYTF. The CDR3 nucleotides are TGTGCCAGCAGTCGGGACACCACTAACTATGGCTACACCTTC.

The CDR3 region is CASRSPSREQFF. CDR3 DNA sequence: TGTGCCAGCAGATCACCAAGCCGTGAGCAGTTCTTC. V is TRBV6-5 and J is TRBJ2-1; D remains unclear. CDR1 is MNHEY and CDR2 is SVGAGI in the germline V gene. The CDR3 sequence is 12 residues long. With 6 bases removed from V and 9 bases from J, the gap between germline ends came to 12 bases.

The V call is TRBV2, the J call TRBJ1-1; maybe TRBD1 (6 bases). V lost 4 bases and J lost 4, with 16 bases in between. The germline gives CDR1 SNHLY, CDR2 FYNNEI. CDR3 length: 15 amino acids. CDR3 sequence (DNA): TGTGCCAGCAGTGGCCCTGGTGGACAGAGCACTGAAGCTTTCTTT. This codes for CASSGPGGQSTEAFF.

The V gene is TRBV6-1, the J gene TRBJ1-6, with a weak D call TRBD1 (5 bases). The CDR3 runs to 13 residues. CDR1 is MNHNS, CDR2 SASEGT, per germline. V shed 8 bases and J shed 8 bases, with 13 bases lying between them. The CDR3 DNA reads as TGTGCCAGCGGGGCGGCAAAGTATTCACCCCTCCACTTT. As protein: CASGAAKYSPLHF.

Regarding this clone: At one end the junction does not follow the germline gene, possibly because of a read error. The J gene is TRBJ1-3, the V gene TRBV9; D gene ambiguous. This CDR3 spans 20 amino acids. Germline V CDR1 and CDR2: SGDLS, YYNGEE. The CDR3 region has the DNA TGTGCCAACAGCGTAGAAACTCCGGGTTTGGAGATTATGTCGAGAAACACCATATATTTT. This translates into CANSVETPGLEIMSRNTIYF.

This clone showed up just a few times. This chain uses TRBV6-5 with TRBJ1-1; possible D gene TRBD1, 6 bases. The CDR3 is 14 residues long. V lost 3 bases and J 1 base, leaving 9 bases between the germline ends. Germline CDR1 reads MNHEY; CDR2 reads SVGAGI. The CDR3 sequence is CASSYPGENTEAFF. The CDR3 bases are TGTGCCAGCAGTTATCCAGGGGAGAACACTGAAGCTTTCTTT.

The chain uses TRBV29-1 and TRBJ2-7; weak D call: TRBD1 (6 bases). CDR3 length: 12 amino acids. CDR1 SQVTM and CDR2 ANQGSEA come from the germline V gene. V lost 2 bases and J lost 3, with 8 bases in between. This CDR3 reads CSVETGSYEQYF. The CDR3 DNA is TGCAGCGTTGAAACAGGGAGCTACGAGCAGTACTTC.